The rows below give T cell receptor beta chains drawn from one sample of a study of human T cells and chemical hapten exposure. TCRdb re-called the RACE reads with MiXCR, one entry per CDR3 protein. Of tens of thousands of distinct CDR3 sequences listed, about 11% are singletons. Here the sequenced sample was whole blood, taken in connection with sensitization to the hapten diphenylcyclopropenone (DPC). These receptor sequences come from a man aged 40-49 years with alopecia areata. Some clones in this sample may be carry-over from other donors' samples. Each CDR3 is given with its conserved first and last residue. A D gene is named only where the DNA matches it firmly. Clone size, where shown, is once, few, many, or a class for clones that have expanded.

cdr3_nt: TGTGCCACCAGTCCAGGACAGAGCTCTGGGGCCAACGTCCTGACTTTC
cdr3_aa: CATSPGQSSGANVLTF
j_call: TRBJ2-6
d_call: -
clone_size: -
v_call: TRBV24-1

cdr3_nt: TGCGCCAGCACCCAGGAAGAACAGTACAATGAGCAGTTCTTC
cdr3_aa: CASTQEEQYNEQFF
j_call: TRBJ2-1
d_call: -
clone_size: few
v_call: TRBV4-1

cdr3_nt: TGTGCAAGTCGCTTAGCGGGGGCCCCGGGGGGCGAAAAACTGTTTTTT
cdr3_aa: CASRLAGAPGGEKLFF
j_call: TRBJ1-4
d_call: -
clone_size: -
v_call: TRBV12-2

cdr3_nt: TGTGCCATCAGTGAGTCTGGCGGGGCCTACAATGAGCAGTTCTTC
cdr3_aa: CAISESGGAYNEQFF
j_call: TRBJ2-1
d_call: -
clone_size: many
v_call: TRBV10-3

cdr3_nt: TGCAGTGCTAGCGGTGCCTCCGCCTCTGGGGCCAACGTCCTGACTTTC
cdr3_aa: CSASGASASGANVLTF
j_call: TRBJ2-6
d_call: -
clone_size: few
v_call: TRBV20-1

cdr3_nt: TGCGCCAGCAGCCTGGGACAGGGGGCCAATCAGCCCCAGCATTTT
cdr3_aa: CASSLGQGANQPQHF
j_call: TRBJ1-5
d_call: TRBD1
clone_size: few
v_call: TRBV5-1

cdr3_nt: TGTGCCAGCAGTCCCGGACTAGCGGGAGGTGGGGGAGATACGCAGTATTTT
cdr3_aa: CASSPGLAGGGGDTQYF
j_call: TRBJ2-3
d_call: TRBD2
clone_size: few
v_call: TRBV12-3/TRBV12-4

cdr3_nt: TGCAGCGTTGACCAGAAGAACACCGGGGAGCTGTTTTTT
cdr3_aa: CSVDQKNTGELFF
j_call: TRBJ2-2
d_call: -
clone_size: -
v_call: TRBV29-1

cdr3_nt: TGTGCCAGCAGTCCCGGGACAGGAATTTACGAGCAGTACTTC
cdr3_aa: CASSPGTGIYEQYF
j_call: TRBJ2-7
d_call: TRBD1
clone_size: many
v_call: TRBV12-3/TRBV12-4

cdr3_nt: TGTGCCACCCGACCTAGCGGGAGGGTCACAGATACGCAGTATTTT
cdr3_aa: CATRPSGRVTDTQYF
j_call: TRBJ2-3
d_call: TRBD2
clone_size: -
v_call: TRBV25-1

cdr3_nt: TGTGCCAGCAGCCAGCAGATGAACACTGAAGCTTTCTTT
cdr3_aa: CASSQQMNTEAFF
j_call: TRBJ1-1
d_call: -
clone_size: many
v_call: TRBV14

cdr3_nt: TGCAGCGTCGCGATATTAGGGGGCAGAGAGACCCAGTACTTC
cdr3_aa: CSVAILGGRETQYF
j_call: TRBJ2-5
d_call: TRBD1
clone_size: -
v_call: TRBV29-1

cdr3_nt: TGTGCCAGCAGCTCTGGGACAGGGGGCAACTATGGCTACACCTTC
cdr3_aa: CASSSGTGGNYGYTF
j_call: TRBJ1-2
d_call: TRBD1
clone_size: few
v_call: TRBV11-2

cdr3_nt: TGTGCCATCAGTGTAAGTAGCTTGGGCAATGAGCAGTTCTTC
cdr3_aa: CAISVSSLGNEQFF
j_call: TRBJ2-1
d_call: -
clone_size: -
v_call: TRBV10-3

cdr3_nt: TGTGCCAGCAGTTTAGTGGCAGGGGGCGGGATCACTGAAGCTTTCTTT
cdr3_aa: CASSLVAGGGITEAFF
j_call: TRBJ1-1
d_call: TRBD1
clone_size: -
v_call: TRBV12-3/TRBV12-4

cdr3_nt: TGCGCCAGCAGCCAAGAGAGACACGACACCGGGACTAGCGGGAGGGCCGGGGAGCTGTTTTTT
cdr3_aa: CASSQERHDTGTSGRAGELFF
j_call: TRBJ2-2
d_call: TRBD2
clone_size: -
v_call: TRBV4-3

cdr3_nt: TGCAGTGCTAACCATCTAGCTTCCGACAGTGGTACGCAGTATTTT
cdr3_aa: CSANHLASDSGTQYF
j_call: TRBJ2-3
d_call: -
clone_size: many
v_call: TRBV20-1

cdr3_nt: TGTGCTAGCAGCCCGCATAGCGGGACGATACAAGAGACCCAGTACTTC
cdr3_aa: CASSPHSGTIQETQYF
j_call: TRBJ2-5
d_call: TRBD2
clone_size: -
v_call: TRBV7-7

cdr3_nt: TGTGCCAGCAGCTTAAACGGACGAGGGCTCTCACCCCTCCACTTT
cdr3_aa: CASSLNGRGLSPLHF
j_call: TRBJ1-6
d_call: -
clone_size: many
v_call: TRBV7-3

cdr3_nt: TGCGCCAGCAGCTGGGAAGCAGGGGCCCTCACTGAAGCTTTCTTT
cdr3_aa: CASSWEAGALTEAFF
j_call: TRBJ1-1
d_call: -
clone_size: many
v_call: TRBV5-1

cdr3_nt: TGTGCCAGCAGTTCTGGGAGAGAGACCCAGTACTTC
cdr3_aa: CASSSGRETQYF
j_call: TRBJ2-5
d_call: -
clone_size: few
v_call: TRBV6-5

cdr3_nt: TGTGCCAGCAGCTTGCCCCTCTCATGGGGAAACACCATATATTTT
cdr3_aa: CASSLPLSWGNTIYF
j_call: TRBJ1-3
d_call: -
clone_size: -
v_call: TRBV5-6

cdr3_nt: TGTGCCAGCGGTACACAGGGGAAGGAGCAGTTCTTC
cdr3_aa: CASGTQGKEQFF
j_call: TRBJ2-1
d_call: TRBD1
clone_size: few
v_call: TRBV28

cdr3_nt: TGCGCCAGCAGCCAAACCGGGACAGGGGGGAAACTGTTTTTT
cdr3_aa: CASSQTGTGGKLFF
j_call: TRBJ1-4
d_call: TRBD1
clone_size: few
v_call: TRBV4-3

cdr3_nt: TGTGCCTGGAAACCTCCGGGACTAGCGGGAGGAACGGATGAGCAGTTCTTC
cdr3_aa: CAWKPPGLAGGTDEQFF
j_call: TRBJ2-1
d_call: TRBD2
clone_size: few
v_call: TRBV30

cdr3_nt: TGTGCCAGCAGCCAACAGGCGGGGTACACAGATACGCAGTATTTT
cdr3_aa: CASSQQAGYTDTQYF
j_call: TRBJ2-3
d_call: -
clone_size: many
v_call: TRBV3-1

cdr3_nt: TGTGCCATCAGTGAGTCGGGACAGGATAATTCACCCCTCCACTTT
cdr3_aa: CAISESGQDNSPLHF
j_call: TRBJ1-6
d_call: TRBD1
clone_size: -
v_call: TRBV10-3

cdr3_nt: TGTGCCAGCAGCGCCAGACTAGCGGAGAACACAGATACGCAGTATTTT
cdr3_aa: CASSARLAENTDTQYF
j_call: TRBJ2-3
d_call: TRBD2
clone_size: many
v_call: TRBV7-8

cdr3_nt: TGTGCCAGCAAGGCATCGGGAAGGTTAGAGACCCAGTACTTC
cdr3_aa: CASKASGRLETQYF
j_call: TRBJ2-5
d_call: -
clone_size: -
v_call: TRBV28

cdr3_nt: TGTGCCAGCAGTAAGAAGGGACTAGCAGGAGCAGATACGCAGTATTTT
cdr3_aa: CASSKKGLAGADTQYF
j_call: TRBJ2-3
d_call: TRBD2
clone_size: few
v_call: TRBV6-2/TRBV6-3

cdr3_nt: TGTGCCATCAGTCTCTCCGGGACTGTCACAGATACGCAGTATTTT
cdr3_aa: CAISLSGTVTDTQYF
j_call: TRBJ2-3
d_call: -
clone_size: -
v_call: TRBV10-3

cdr3_nt: TGTGCCAGCAGCTTAGGAGGGACTAGATCCTACAATGAGCAGTTCTTC
cdr3_aa: CASSLGGTRSYNEQFF
j_call: TRBJ2-1
d_call: TRBD2
clone_size: -
v_call: TRBV7-2